Listed here are 19 T cell receptor beta chains from one sample, sequenced in a study of human T cells and chemical hapten exposure. TCRdb processed the RACE reads anew with MiXCR; each CDR3 protein has one entry. The sample contains roughly 200,000 distinct CDR3 sequences, around 22% of which appear only once. Time point: patch test 1, 2 weeks after DPC sensitization. Treatment reported: therapeutic diphenylcyclopropenone sensitization with weekly scalp DPC. The specimen was whole blood, collected in connection with sensitization to the hapten diphenylcyclopropenone (DPC). The origin of the receptors is a woman between 45 and 60 years old with alopecia areata. Some clones in this sample may be carry-over from other donors' samples.

This clonotype was observed many times. This rearrangement joins TRBV6-4 to TRBJ2-6; D gene unclear. This CDR3 has 14 amino acids. CDR1 and CDR2 from the germline V gene are MRHNA and SNTAGT. Between the trimmed V and J ends, which lost 3 bases and 1 base, there was a span of 4 bases. CDR3 nucleotide sequence: TGTGCCAGCAGTGAAGCTTCTGGGGCCAACGTCCTGACTTTC. As protein: CASSEASGANVLTF.

The rearrangement uses TRBV7-9 and TRBJ2-1, with 13 bases aligning to TRBD2. The germline V gene has CDR1 SEHNR and CDR2 FQNEAQ (reference sequence). The ends lost 5 bases at V and 9 bases at J; junction bases unmatched: 10. The CDR3 contains 16 residues. The CDR3: CASSTGLAGPSGEQFF. The CDR3 nucleotides read TGTGCCAGCAGCACGGGACTAGCGGGACCTTCCGGTGAGCAGTTCTTC.

The CDR3 here is CATSRVTTSPSYEQYF. The CDR3 region has the DNA TGTGCCACCAGCAGAGTGACGACTTCACCTTCCTACGAGCAGTACTTC. The rearrangement uses TRBV15 and TRBJ2-7, with unresolved D. V lost 1 base to trimming and J lost 1 base, with 14 bases between them. Looked up from germline, CDR1 is LNHNV and CDR2 is YYDKDF (reference sequence). CDR3 size: 16 residues.

This clonotype was detected only a few times. CDR3 amino acids: CSTYRGLRDTQYF. In DNA, the CDR3 is TGCAGTACCTACAGGGGTCTGCGAGATACGCAGTATTTT. The chain combines TRBV20-1 with TRBJ2-3, with 7 bases identical to TRBD1. Germline V gives CDR1 DFQATT, CDR2 SNEGSKA (reference sequence). The CDR3 has 13 amino acids. Losses at the gene ends were 8 bases for V and 5 bases for J; bases not matched to a gene: 10.

The sample holds a few counts of this clonotype. V usage is TRBV10-3 and J usage is TRBJ2-5, with TRBD2 identical over 7 bases. V was clipped by 10 bases and J by 5 bases; unmatched bases: 10. CDR3 length: 13 residues. Germline V gene data show CDR1 as ENHRY and CDR2 as SYGVKD. CDR3 sequence reads: CATRPAGSETQYF. The CDR3 region has the DNA TGTGCCACTAGACCAGCGGGATCCGAGACCCAGTACTTC.

The chain has TRBV20-1 and TRBJ2-1; the match to TRBD1 covers 9 bases. Unmatched junction bases numbered 7, after V lost 5 bases and J lost 8 bases. Germline-derived CDR1 and CDR2 are DFQATT and SNEGSKA (reference sequence). This CDR3 has 13 residues. CDR3 coding DNA: TGCAGTGCTCCCGGGACAGGGACCCATGAGCAGTTCTTC. Its translation: CSAPGTGTHEQFF.

The V and J genes are TRBV2 and TRBJ2-1, with D possibly matching TRBD2 (6 bases). V was clipped by 3 bases and J by 4 bases, with 10 bases between them. The CDR3 has 14 residues. Looked up from germline, CDR1 is SNHLY and CDR2 is FYNNEI. CDR3 nucleotide sequence: TGTGCCAGCAGTGATCTAGCGAGGTACAATGAGCAGTTCTTC. It codes for CASSDLARYNEQFF. The full variable domain, rest sourced from reference TRBV2 and TRBJ2-1, is EPEVTQTPSHQVTQMGQEVILRCVPISNHLYFYWYRQILGQKVEFLVSFYNNEISEKSEIFDDQFSVERPDGSNFTLKIRSTKLEDSAMYFCASSDLARYNEQFFGPGTRLTVL.

The chain is built from TRBV7-2 and TRBJ2-2; D not certain. The germline V gene encodes CDR1 SGHTA and CDR2 FQGNSA. Trimming removed 0 bases from V and 7 bases from J, with 6 bases in between. The CDR3 has 13 amino acids. CDR3 DNA: TGTGCCAGCAGCTTAGCATTCGGCGGGGAGCTGTTTTTT. Translated: CASSLAFGGELFF.

The chain employs TRBV10-2 and TRBJ2-1, with D unclear. Trimming left V 7 bases short and J 10 bases short, with 11 bases between. This CDR3 contains 11 residues. Germline CDR1 and CDR2: WSHSY and SAAADI. This CDR3 is CASKFGREQFF. CDR3 in DNA: TGCGCCAGCAAGTTCGGACGGGAGCAGTTCTTC.

This sequence joins TRBV29-1 and TRBJ1-2; 8 bases fit TRBD1. The germline V gene encodes CDR1 SQVTM and CDR2 ANQGSEA. The CDR3 has 11 residues. With 5 bases clipped from V and 7 bases from J, the junction kept 3 bases outside the gene matches. CDR3 nucleotides: TGCAGCGTTAAGACAGGGGTTGGCTACACCTTC. Residues: CSVKTGVGYTF.

This clonotype was observed many times. The V and J genes are TRBV29-1 and TRBJ2-2, with D perhaps being TRBD1 or TRBD2 (5 bases each). V lost 7 bases and J 3 bases, leaving 15 bases between the germline ends. Germline V gene lookup returns CDR1 SQVTM and CDR2 ANQGSEA. CDR3 length: 14 residues. CDR3 coding DNA: TGCAGCGCCCAGGGACCGATGGACACCGGGGAGCTGTTTTTT. Protein: CSAQGPMDTGELFF.

The chain has TRBV3-1 and TRBJ2-3, with D unresolved. The germline V and J ends were trimmed by 2 bases and 8 bases, with 14 bases remaining between them. Germline V CDR1 and CDR2: LGHDT, YNNKEL (reference sequence). This CDR3 comprises 14 residues. The CDR3 loop is CASSQIRGQATQYF. In nucleotides, the CDR3 is TGTGCCAGCAGCCAAATCCGCGGCCAAGCTACGCAGTATTTT.

The V call is TRBV7-9, the J call TRBJ1-1; 7 positions agree with TRBD1. CDR3 size: 13 residues. The germline V gene has CDR1 SEHNR and CDR2 FQNEAQ (reference sequence). Trimming took 3 bases from V and 10 from J; bases not matched to a gene: 8. The CDR3 loop reads CASSFDRERGAFF. The CDR3 coding sequence is TGTGCCAGCAGCTTCGACAGGGAACGGGGAGCTTTCTTT.

A few counts support this clonotype. This sequence joins TRBV5-6 and TRBJ1-1, with D uncertain. This CDR3 contains 13 residues. From germline, CDR1 is SGHDT and CDR2 YYEEEE. Deletions cut 1 base from V and 7 bases from J, with 11 bases between. The CDR3 nucleotides read TGTGCCAGCAGCTTGTGGGCAGCTTTTGAAGCTTTCTTT. The encoded protein is CASSLWAAFEAFF.

This clonotype was seen ten or more times. This sequence joins TRBV28 and TRBJ1-5; a weak D match, TRBD1 (5 bases). The CDR3 covers 15 residues. Germline CDR1 MDHEN, CDR2 SYDVKM. Trimming stripped 0 bases from V and 7 bases from J, with 13 bases between. In nucleotides, the CDR3 is TGTGCCAGCAGTTTATGGGGCAGGGAAGGCCAGCCCCAGCATTTT. This gives the protein CASSLWGREGQPQHF.

This rearrangement joins TRBV6-2 or TRBV6-3 to TRBJ2-1; 10 bases map to TRBD2. In germline, CDR1 is MNHEY, CDR2 SVGEGT. The CDR3 has 14 residues. The V segment lost 2 bases and the J segment 8 bases; nucleotides outside the gene matches: 3. CDR3 DNA: TGTGCCAGCAGTTACAGCGGGAGGGTCGATGAGCAGTTCTTC. Amino acid sequence: CASSYSGRVDEQFF.

This clonotype was seen a handful of times. The chain combines TRBV7-9 with TRBJ1-1; possibly TRBD1 for D (6 bases). V lost 0 bases, J lost 3 bases, and 8 bases lay in between. Germline-derived CDR1 and CDR2 are SEHNR and FQNEAQ (reference sequence). The CDR3 spans 14 residues. The CDR3 DNA reads as TGTGCCAGCAGCTTAGCACAGGGATACACTGAAGCTTTCTTT. It translates to CASSLAQGYTEAFF.

This chain links TRBV4-2 with TRBJ2-2; D call uncertain. Trimming cost V 1 base and J 4 bases, with 7 bases left between them. Germline V gene lookup returns CDR1 LGHNA and CDR2 YNFKEQ. CDR3 length equals 14 residues. The CDR3 coding sequence is TGTGCCAGCAGCCAAGTTTCACCCACCGGGGAGCTGTTTTTT. Amino acids: CASSQVSPTGELFF.

The chain recombines TRBV5-1 with TRBJ2-6, with TRBD2 as a possible D gene (5 bases). Germline lookup yields CDR1 SGHRS and CDR2 YFSETQ. With 4 bases removed from V and 13 bases from J, the gap between germline ends came to 18 bases. The CDR3 sequence is 14 residues long. CDR3 DNA sequence: TGCGCCAGCAGCCCGGGGAGCGGTCAACGTGTCCTGACTTTC. Translating gives CASSPGSGQRVLTF.